This is a list of T cell receptor beta chains from one sample in a study of shared clonotypes between healthy human individuals. Sequencing was performed with immunoSEQ multiplex PCR; in TCRdb, only in-frame clones are kept and a portion is missing. The repertoire includes approximately 2.3 million clones, approximately 93% of them detected once, and 0.3% to 0.4% sits in the top ten. The sequenced sample was naive CD4+ T cells from PBMCs. The receptors were sampled from a man aged 18 to 30 in good health. Some clones in this sample may be carry-over from other donors' samples. CDR3s include the opening cysteine and the closing phenylalanine or tryptophan. A D gene is named only where the DNA matches it firmly. Clone size is stated in some rows and not others, as once, few, many or a class when expanded.

>-|TRBJ1-1|TRBV7-2|TRBD1
CASSRGTALNTEAFF
TGTGCCAGCAGCCGAGGGACAGCATTGAACACTGAAGCTTTCTTT
>-|TRBJ1-2|TRBV27|-
CASRRDDYGYTF
TGTGCCAGCCGCAGGGACGACTATGGCTACACCTTC
>once|TRBJ1-3|TRBV4-1|-
CASSQAAQEGTGNTIYF
TGCGCCAGCAGCCAAGCCGCTCAGGAGGGTACTGGAAACACCATATATTTT
>-|TRBJ2-3|TRBV6-1|-
CASSELGERTDTQYF
TGTGCCAGCAGTGAATTGGGAGAGAGGACAGATACGCAGTATTTT
>once|TRBJ1-1|TRBV7-9|-
CASSTYGTEIYHTEAFF
TGTGCCAGCAGCACATATGGGACCGAAATTTACCACACTGAAGCTTTCTTT
>-|TRBJ1-4|TRBV28|-
CASKEGPTNEKLFF
TGTGCCAGCAAGGAGGGTCCAACTAATGAAAAACTGTTTTTT
>few|TRBJ1-1|TRBV28|-
CASRSDGESEAFF
TGTGCCAGCAGGTCGGACGGCGAAAGTGAAGCTTTCTTT
>-|TRBJ2-1|TRBV5-5|-
CASSGQSASSYNEQFF
TGTGCCAGCAGCGGCCAGAGCGCCTCCTCCTACAATGAGCAGTTCTTC
>-|TRBJ2-7|TRBV20-1|-
CSASGDEQYF
TGCAGTGCGTCCGGGGACGAGCAGTACTTC
>-|TRBJ1-4|TRBV5-1|-
CASTLNFGRQEKLFF
TGCGCCAGCACCTTAAATTTCGGCCGACAGGAAAAACTGTTTTTT
>once|TRBJ1-4|TRBV10-2|-
CASRKTTTTSTNEKLFF
TGCGCCAGCAGGAAGACAACTACAACCTCAACTAATGAAAAACTGTTTTTT
>-|TRBJ2-3|TRBV18|-
CASITGGSTDTQYF
TGTGCCAGCATAACCGGCGGGTCCACAGATACGCAGTATTTT
>-|TRBJ2-7|TRBV19|TRBD2
CASRARGGSNGEQYF
TGTGCCAGTAGAGCTAGGGGCGGGAGTAACGGCGAGCAGTACTTC
>-|TRBJ2-7|TRBV6-6|TRBD1
CASSYSTGTGYQYF
TGTGCCAGCAGTTACTCAACCGGGACAGGGTACCAGTACTTC
>-|TRBJ1-3|TRBV30|-
CAWSRTGSGGNTIYF
TGTGCCTGGAGTAGAACAGGGTCGGGCGGAAACACCATATATTTT
>-|TRBJ2-2|TRBV19|TRBD1
CASAGGQGLLANTGELFF
TGTGCCAGTGCCGGGGGACAGGGGTTGCTAGCGAACACCGGGGAGCTGTTTTTT
>-|TRBJ2-3|TRBV11-3|-
CASSLGDTQYF
TGTGCCAGCAGCTTGGGAGATACGCAGTATTTT
>-|TRBJ2-5|TRBV11-1|-
CASSLARSRQETQYF
TGTGCCAGCAGCTTAGCTCGCAGCCGGCAAGAGACCCAGTACTTC
>-|TRBJ2-2|TRBV28|-
CASSLDRTGELFF
TGTGCCAGCAGTTTGGACCGAACCGGGGAGCTGTTTTTT
>-|TRBJ2-7|TRBV28|TRBD2
CASSFGLAAIYEQYF
TGTGCCAGCAGTTTTGGGCTAGCGGCCATCTACGAGCAGTACTTC
>-|TRBJ2-7|TRBV25-1|-
CASSGHNEQYF
TGTGCCAGCAGTGGACACAACGAGCAGTACTTC
>-|TRBJ2-7|TRBV6-6|TRBD1
CASSYRQGRTYEQYF
TGTGCCAGCAGTTACCGACAGGGTCGGACCTACGAGCAGTACTTC
>-|TRBJ1-2|TRBV7-4|-
CASSLDSVVPYGYTF
TGTGCCAGCAGCTTAGATTCAGTAGTGCCCTATGGCTACACCTTC
>-|TRBJ1-4|TRBV30|-
CAWSRGGSNEKLFF
TGTGCCTGGAGTAGGGGGGGCAGTAATGAAAAACTGTTTTTT
>-|TRBJ2-7|TRBV27|-
CASRRVTTYEQYF
TGTGCCAGCAGGCGGGTAACGACCTACGAGCAGTACTTC